These 13 T cell receptor beta chains originate from one sample sequenced in a study of OX40 agonist ivuxolimab in advanced cancers. Clones were read by immunoSEQ multiplex PCR, and TCRdb kept only the in-frame ones, dropping some. The sample carries some 100,000 clones, over 75% recorded once. Sequenced here: CD4+ or CD8+ T cells sorted from blood, sampled in a trial of the OX40 agonist ivuxolimab. These TCRs come from an adult with an advanced solid tumor such as melanoma, head and neck, liver or kidney cancer.

The chain carries TRBV4-2 and TRBJ2-1; D tentatively fits TRBD1 or TRBD2 (5 bases each). The ends were cut back, 2 bases at V and 7 bases at J, with 9 bases in the middle. Germline assignment: CDR1 LGHNA and CDR2 YNFKEQ. The CDR3 spans 13 residues. The CDR3 DNA sequence: TGTGCCAGCAGCCAAACGGGACGGAATGAGCAGTTCTTC. Protein sequence: CASSQTGRNEQFF.

The gene calls are TRBV9 and TRBJ2-7; 8 nucleotides match TRBD2. CDR1 is SGDLS and CDR2 is YYNGEE in the germline V gene. J lost 2 bases, V lost 0 bases, and 7 bases had no gene match. The CDR3 consists of 16 residues. CDR3: CASSVGNSGTTYEQYF. The CDR3 nucleotides are TGTGCCAGCAGCGTAGGAAATAGCGGGACAACCTACGAGCAGTACTTC.

This chain links TRBV19 with TRBJ2-2; 11 bases match TRBD2. The CDR3 loop spans 14 amino acids. J lost 4 bases, V lost 10 bases, and 5 bases had no gene match. Germline-derived CDR1 and CDR2 are LNHDA and SQIVND (reference sequence). The CDR3 coding sequence is TGTGCCACATCTAGCGGGAGGCTCACCGGGGAGCTGTTTTTT. As protein: CATSSGRLTGELFF.

The chain is built from TRBV18 and TRBJ2-6; D is ambiguous. Trimming pared 6 bases from V and 0 bases from J, leaving 15 bases between. CDR1 is KGHSH, CDR2 LQKENI, per germline. The CDR3 extends over 17 amino acids. Here the CDR3 reads CASSSLSRSSGANVLTF. The CDR3 DNA is TGTGCCAGCTCCTCTCTTAGCCGCAGCTCTGGGGCCAACGTCCTGACTTTC.

The chain carries TRBV5-1 and TRBJ2-3; D call uncertain. Trimming removed 7 bases from V and 0 bases from J, with 9 bases in between. The CDR3 is 13 residues long. The germline CDR1 and CDR2 sequences are SGHRS and YFSETQ. CDR3 DNA sequence: TGCGCCAGCCGAACCACAAGCACAGATACGCAGTATTTT. This sequence encodes CASRTTSTDTQYF.

The chain uses TRBV10-3 and TRBJ1-1; 8 nucleotides match TRBD1. CDR3 length: 16 residues. Germline CDR1 ENHRY, CDR2 SYGVKD. J was trimmed by 1 base and V by 6 bases; bases with no gene match: 10. The CDR3 reads CAIREGQEKKNTEAFF. In DNA, the CDR3 is TGTGCCATCAGAGAGGGACAGGAGAAGAAGAACACTGAAGCTTTCTTT.

The rearrangement uses TRBV29-1 and TRBJ2-3; 14 bases fit TRBD2. In germline, CDR1 is SQVTM, CDR2 ANQGSEA. The CDR3 runs 15 residues. V was clipped by 6 bases and J by 6 bases; unmatched bases: 8. The CDR3 nucleotides are TGCAGCGTGACGGGACTAGCGGGAGTAATGGATACGCAGTATTTT. Its protein product is CSVTGLAGVMDTQYF.

The V gene is TRBV19, the J gene TRBJ2-5; the match to TRBD1 covers 7 bases. V lost 4 bases, J lost 3 bases, and 2 bases stayed unmatched. Germline CDR1 is LNHDA and CDR2 is SQIVND (reference sequence). There are 13 residues in the CDR3. In DNA, the CDR3 is TGTGCCAGTAGTACGGGACAGAAAGAGACCCAGTACTTC. Its translation is CASSTGQKETQYF.

The chain couples TRBV6-5 to TRBJ2-5; D unclear. V shed 7 bases and J shed 1 base, with 10 bases lying between them. The germline gives CDR1 MNHEY, CDR2 SVGAGI. CDR3 length: 13 amino acids. CDR3 amino acids: CASTPPGQETQYF. The CDR3 DNA follows: TGTGCCAGCACGCCTCCCGGCCAAGAGACCCAGTACTTC.

The V and J genes are TRBV6-5 and TRBJ1-4; 11 bases are a match to TRBD1. The CDR3 length is 14 residues. The germline gives CDR1 MNHEY, CDR2 SVGAGI. V shed 5 bases and J 6 bases; nucleotides not matched to a gene: 2. In nucleotides, the CDR3 is TGTGCCAGCAGTACGGACAGGGGGCATGAAAAACTGTTTTTT. It codes for CASSTDRGHEKLFF.

V usage is TRBV10-3 and J usage is TRBJ2-7; the match to TRBD1 covers 10 bases. The CDR3 covers 16 residues. V was pared by 3 bases and J by 0 bases, with 5 bases of the junction left unmatched. Germline CDR1 is ENHRY and CDR2 is SYGVKD. This CDR3 is CAISDPGQGFSYEQYF. CDR3 bases: TGTGCCATCAGTGATCCGGGACAGGGGTTCTCCTACGAGCAGTACTTC.

V and J are TRBV19 and TRBJ1-4, with unresolved D. Per germline, CDR1 LNHDA and CDR2 SQIVND (reference sequence). The CDR3 spans 13 residues. Trimming removed 4 bases from V and 0 bases from J, with 3 bases in between. The DNA of the CDR3 is TGTGCCAGTAGTACACCAACTAATGAAAAACTGTTTTTT. Its translation: CASSTPTNEKLFF.

V gene TRBV4-2 combines with J gene TRBJ2-5; 11 nucleotides align to TRBD1. V was pared by 4 bases and J by 4 bases, with 8 bases of the junction left unmatched. The CDR3 totals 16 residues. CDR1 and CDR2 (germline): LGHNA, YNFKEQ. Written as DNA, the CDR3 is TGTGCCAGCAGCCCGCAGGGACAGGGGGTAGGAGAGACCCAGTACTTC. Translated, it gives CASSPQGQGVGETQYF.